Following are 28 T cell receptor beta chains from one sample sequenced in a study of cytomegalovirus exposure and HLA in healthy donors (dated by TCRdb to 2016 to 2017). The library was obtained by the immunoSEQ multiplex PCR assay. A mixture of 60 forward primers for TCR Vbeta segments and 13 reverse primers for TCR Jbeta segments was used in the multiplex PCR. What TCRdb holds here is the immuneACCESS table cut down to in-frame rearrangements. Part of the clones is not present; checked against another copy, under half of the missing clones reflect an unresolved V gene, and the others are unexplained. This sample gives about 120,000 clones in total; 76% of them show up just once. The ten largest clones capture 9.5% to 15% of the sample. The sample taken for sequencing was PBMCs. Receptors originate from a woman between 40 and 50 years old in good health and CMV-seropositive.

In its sample, this clone was seen a few times. The chain has TRBV4-1 and TRBJ2-1, with 11 bases matching TRBD1. Germline V lookup: CDR1 MGHRA, CDR2 YSYEKL. V trimming: 2 bases; J trimming: 4 bases; junction bases outside the gene matches: 13. The CDR3 extends over 19 amino acids. CDR3 bases: TGCGCCAGCAGCCAATGGACAGGGGGCTTCTCAGCGGGTTACAATGAGCAGTTCTTC. Translated: CASSQWTGGFSAGYNEQFF.

This chain joins TRBV7-9 and TRBJ2-1; TRBD2 agrees at 11 bases. The germline gives CDR1 SEHNR, CDR2 FQNEAQ (reference sequence). The junction had 12 bases not matched to a gene; V was cut back by 5 bases and J by 3 bases. This CDR3 is 18 amino acids long. CDR3 amino acids: CASSPGVAGGLRYNEQFF. DNA for the CDR3: TGTGCCAGCAGCCCGGGGGTAGCGGGGGGGCTCCGCTACAATGAGCAGTTCTTC. Variable domain in full (rest from reference TRBV7-9 and TRBJ2-1): DTGVSQNPRHKITKRGQNVTFRCDPISEHNRLYWYRQTLGQGPEFLTYFQNEAQLEKSRLLSDRFSAERPKGSFSTLEIQRTEQGDSAMYLCASSPGVAGGLRYNEQFFGPGTRLTVL.

There are a few counts of this clone. The junction departs from the called germline gene at one end, perhaps through a read error. This chain links TRBV7-9 with TRBJ2-1; 8 positions match TRBD2. The CDR3 consists of 16 residues. Germline V lookup: CDR1 SEHNR, CDR2 FQNEAQ (reference sequence). CDR3 region: CSSSLRSGGAGDEQFF. For the CDR3, the DNA is TGTTCCAGCAGCTTACGATCGGGGGGGGCCGGGGATGAGCAGTTCTTC.

This chain joins TRBV5-1 and TRBJ1-1; the match to TRBD1 covers 7 bases. CDR1 SGHRS and CDR2 YFSETQ come from the germline V gene. CDR3 length: 13 amino acids. After removal of 5 bases from V and 5 bases from J, the junction contained 6 bases not matched to a gene. The CDR3 spells CASRYTGDTEAFF. DNA of the CDR3: TGCGCCAGCAGGTATACAGGGGATACTGAAGCTTTCTTT. Full variable domain (outside the CDR3, taken from reference TRBV5-1 and TRBJ1-1): KAGVTQTPRYLIKTRGQQVTLSCSPISGHRSVSWYQQTPGQGLQFLFEYFSETQRNKGNFPGRFSGRQFSNSRSEMNVSTLELGDSALYLCASRYTGDTEAFFGQGTRLTVV.

There are a few counts of this clone. The V call is TRBV9, the J call TRBJ1-5; 8 bases align to TRBD1. Trimming took 4 bases from V and 6 from J; bases not matched to a gene: 9. This CDR3 comprises 15 residues. Germline V lookup: CDR1 SGDLS, CDR2 YYNGEE. The CDR3 DNA reads TGTGCCAGCAGCCCGACAGGGGCCCTCGGTCAGCCCCAGCATTTT. Translation gives CASSPTGALGQPQHF.

The gene calls are TRBV18 and TRBJ1-1, with 7 bases identical to TRBD1. The trim removed 6 bases at V and 4 bases at J, leaving 14 bases unmatched. The CDR3 has 16 amino acids. The V gene's germline CDR1 is KGHSH and CDR2 LQKENI. The CDR3 DNA reads as TGTGCCAGCTCCCCGGGTACAGGGGCCTTTGGCACTGAAGCTTTCTTT. This sequence encodes CASSPGTGAFGTEAFF.

V gene TRBV6-4 combines with J gene TRBJ1-6; 7 nucleotides align to TRBD1. Trimming took 6 bases from V and 7 from J; bases not matched to a gene: 6. The CDR3 has 14 residues. In germline, CDR1 is MRHNA, CDR2 SNTAGT. This CDR3 is CASRDDRENSPLHF. DNA for the CDR3: TGTGCCAGCAGGGATGACAGGGAAAATTCACCCCTCCACTTT.

For this clone: Distinct nucleotide sequences in the sample also encode this CDR3. V usage is TRBV29-1 and J usage is TRBJ1-5, with TRBD1 as a possible D gene (6 bases). CDR3 size: 13 residues. Deletions cut 3 bases from V and 6 bases from J, with 12 bases between. CDR1 is SQVTM and CDR2 is ANQGSEA in the germline V gene. CDR3 region: CSVEEGGGQPQHF. CDR3 DNA sequence: TGCAGCGTTGAGGAGGGAGGGGGTCAGCCCCAGCATTTT.

The chain is built from TRBV11-3 and TRBJ2-3; TRBD1 matches 8 bases. V trimming: 5 bases; J trimming: 8 bases; junction bases outside the gene matches: 15. CDR1 is SGHNT, CDR2 YENEEA, per germline. The CDR3 has 16 residues. CDR3 sequence (DNA): TGTGCCAGCAGCCGATCCGAACAGGGGGGACGGGGTACGCAGTATTTT. Translated: CASSRSEQGGRGTQYF.

The chain combines TRBV19 with TRBJ2-3; possibly TRBD2 for D (5 bases). The CDR3 extends over 13 amino acids. Per the germline V gene, CDR1 is LNHDA and CDR2 is SQIVND (reference sequence). Trimming stripped 10 bases from V and 3 bases from J, with 14 bases between. The CDR3 DNA is TGTGCCACCCGAGTAGGAGGAACAGATACGCAGTATTTT. Protein product: CATRVGGTDTQYF.

The chain has TRBV5-1 and TRBJ1-3; D perhaps matches TRBD1 (6 bases). V lost 4 bases, J lost 0 bases, and 14 bases lay in between. Germline loops: CDR1 SGHRS, CDR2 YFSETQ. This CDR3 region has 16 residues. The CDR3 sequence is CASSGGGLSSGNTIYF. Written as DNA, the CDR3 is TGCGCCAGCAGCGGGGGGGGCTTGAGCTCTGGAAACACCATATATTTT.

V is TRBV20-1 and J is TRBJ1-1; D ambiguous. The CDR3 runs 10 residues. CDR1 is DFQATT, CDR2 SNEGSKA, per germline (reference sequence). V was trimmed by 2 bases and J by 11 bases, leaving 9 bases between them. The chain's CDR3 is CSARRPGAFF. In DNA form, the CDR3 reads TGCAGTGCTAGACGCCCGGGGGCTTTCTTT.

The rearrangement links TRBV5-8 to TRBJ2-3, with no clear D. The CDR3 loop spans 12 amino acids. Trimming removed 1 base from V and 4 bases from J, with 4 bases in between. Germline V gene sequence: CDR1 SGHTS, CDR2 YDEGEE. CDR3 coding DNA: TGTGCCAGCAGCTTGAGCTCAGATACGCAGTATTTT. Translating it yields CASSLSSDTQYF.

The CDR3 loop reads CASSLGRGRGQREQYF. In nucleotides, the CDR3 is TGTGCCAGCAGCTTGGGCAGGGGCAGGGGGCAGAGGGAGCAGTACTTC. V is TRBV5-8 and J is TRBJ2-7; 8 nucleotides align to TRBD1. Germline V gene sequence: CDR1 SGHTS, CDR2 YDEGEE. The CDR3 contains 16 residues. V lost 0 bases to trimming and J lost 7 bases; unmatched junction nucleotides: 12.

The chain couples TRBV27 to TRBJ2-3; 9 bases line up with TRBD2. Germline CDR1 is MNHEY and CDR2 is SMNVEV (reference sequence). This CDR3 has 15 amino acids. Trimming removed 5 bases from V and 4 bases from J; junction bases left unmatched: 7. CDR3 nucleotide sequence: TGTGCCAGCAGTCGCGAGCGGGGGGCGGCAGATACGCAGTATTTT. It encodes CASSRERGAADTQYF.

The J gene is TRBJ2-3, the V gene TRBV5-6, with 7 bases lining up with TRBD2. The V and J ends lost 3 bases and 9 bases, in that order; junction bases with no gene match: 4. This CDR3 spans 12 amino acids. The germline V gene has CDR1 SGHDT and CDR2 YYEEEE. In DNA, the CDR3 is TGTGCCAGCAGCTGGGGGGGAAGGACGCAGTATTTT. Translation: CASSWGGRTQYF.

This chain links TRBV6-5 with TRBJ2-3; maybe TRBD2 (5 bases). This CDR3 region has 14 residues. Per the germline V gene, CDR1 is MNHEY and CDR2 is SVGAGI. V was pared by 4 bases and J by 3 bases, with 11 bases between. The chain's CDR3 is CASSLAGATDTQYF. In DNA form, the CDR3 reads TGTGCCAGCAGTTTGGCGGGCGCTACAGATACGCAGTATTTT.

This sequence joins TRBV27 and TRBJ2-1, with unresolved D. CDR3 length: 15 residues. Trimming stripped 6 bases from V and 7 bases from J, with 19 bases between. Germline V CDR1 and CDR2: MNHEY, SMNVEV (reference sequence). Here the CDR3 reads CASRVPGLRFNEQFF. The CDR3 DNA follows: TGTGCCAGCAGGGTGCCGGGTCTGCGGTTTAATGAGCAGTTCTTC.

The rearrangement links TRBV5-1 to TRBJ2-5; 7 bases match TRBD1. Germline trimming cut 0 bases from V and 4 bases from J; bases unmatched to any gene: 3. Germline V CDR1 and CDR2: SGHRS, YFSETQ. The CDR3 loop spans 14 amino acids. CDR3 in DNA: TGCGCCAGCAGCTTGGGACAGGGTGGAGAGACCCAGTACTTC. Protein product: CASSLGQGGETQYF.

The CDR3 sequence is CASSQTVGSFMSGELFF. CDR3 nucleotide sequence: TGCGCCAGCAGCCAGACGGTCGGGTCTTTCATGTCCGGGGAGCTGTTTTTT. The V and J genes are TRBV4-1 and TRBJ2-2; D ambiguous. The CDR3 length is 17 residues. V was cut by 3 bases and J by 6 bases, with 20 bases left in between. In germline, CDR1 is MGHRA, CDR2 YSYEKL.

The chain employs TRBV7-6 and TRBJ2-3; 9 positions agree with TRBD2. J was trimmed by 5 bases and V by 2 bases; bases with no gene match: 8. The V gene's germline CDR1 is SGHVS and CDR2 FNYEAQ. The CDR3 spans 16 residues. The CDR3 is CASSLSVSGGQDTQYF. The DNA of the CDR3 is TGTGCCAGCAGCTTAAGTGTTAGCGGGGGACAAGATACGCAGTATTTT.

The rearrangement links TRBV5-1 to TRBJ1-6, with no clear D. The germline V gene encodes CDR1 SGHRS and CDR2 YFSETQ. Deletions cut 6 bases from V and 0 bases from J, with 10 bases between. CDR3 size: 15 residues. The CDR3 coding sequence is TGCGCCAGCACTCTTATGAGCTCCTATAATTCACCCCTCCACTTT. Its protein is CASTLMSSYNSPLHF. The whole variable domain, filled in from reference TRBV5-1 and TRBJ1-6, reads KAGVTQTPRYLIKTRGQQVTLSCSPISGHRSVSWYQQTPGQGLQFLFEYFSETQRNKGNFPGRFSGRQFSNSRSEMNVSTLELGDSALYLCASTLMSSYNSPLHFGNGTRLTVT.

J is TRBJ1-5 and V is TRBV6-6, with D perhaps TRBD1 (5 bases). Germline V gene sequence: CDR1 MNHNY, CDR2 SVGAGI (reference sequence). The CDR3 contains 16 residues. Between the trimmed V and J ends, which lost 0 bases and 2 bases, there was a span of 11 bases. The CDR3 nucleotides are TGTGCCAGCAGTTACTCGGGGTTAGGGGGCAATCAGCCCCAGCATTTT. Encoded protein: CASSYSGLGGNQPQHF.

This CDR3 is CASSRLEGLGYTF. Here the CDR3 DNA reads TGTGCCAGCAGCCGACTGGAGGGGCTCGGCTACACCTTC. This chain joins TRBV27 and TRBJ1-2; D possibly corresponds to TRBD1 (5 bases). The CDR3 length is 13 residues. CDR1 and CDR2 from the germline V gene are MNHEY and SMNVEV (reference sequence). Trimming removed 6 bases at V and 8 bases at J, with 16 bases between.

The J gene is TRBJ2-1, the V gene TRBV5-1; TRBD1 matches 7 bases. The CDR3 sequence is 15 residues long. CDR1 SGHRS and CDR2 YFSETQ come from the germline V gene. V gave up 4 bases and J gave up 4 bases; unmatched junction bases: 8. Here the CDR3 reads CASSPTGTEYNEQFF. The CDR3, as DNA: TGCGCCAGCAGCCCGACCGGGACAGAATACAATGAGCAGTTCTTC.

The chain links TRBV30 to TRBJ1-4, with TRBD1 matching 8 bases. Germline CDR1 and CDR2: GTSNPN and SVGIG (reference sequence). The length of the CDR3 is 17 residues. V lost 0 bases, J lost 2 bases, and 8 bases stayed unmatched. The CDR3: CAWSVRRTGGTNEKLFF. The CDR3, as DNA: TGTGCCTGGAGTGTAAGAAGAACAGGGGGGACTAATGAAAAACTGTTTTTT.

This chain connects TRBV6-5 to TRBJ2-1; 9 bases match TRBD2. CDR1 is MNHEY and CDR2 is SVGAGI in the germline V gene. V lost 5 bases and J lost 2; bases outside the gene matches: 4. The CDR3 is 15 amino acids. CDR3 residues: CASSTRGGTYNEQFF. The CDR3 DNA sequence: TGTGCCAGCAGTACGCGGGGGGGCACCTACAATGAGCAGTTCTTC.

The chain employs TRBV28 and TRBJ1-5; D uncertain. The CDR3 length is 16 residues. CDR1 is MDHEN, CDR2 SYDVKM, per germline. V lost 2 bases and J 1 base, leaving 12 bases between the germline ends. CDR3 loop: CASSLMGFGSNQPQHF. CDR3 in DNA: TGTGCCAGCAGTTTAATGGGTTTCGGGAGCAATCAGCCCCAGCATTTT.